These T cell receptor beta chains were read from a single sample in a study of CD8 T cells in ankylosing spondylitis. TCRdb used MiXCR to reprocess the 5' RACE reads, holding one entry per CDR3 protein. The data hold about 800,000 distinct CDR3 sequences, with roughly 10% observed a single time. The sequencing input was blood, either unsorted or a sorted T cell fraction (not recorded which). The receptors here all came from a male donor with ankylosing spondylitis. Both conserved end residues are part of each CDR3. D genes are given only for firm matches. Rows give clone size only sometimes, using once, few, many, or a class for an expanded clone.

>TRBD2|TRBV7-2|many|TRBJ2-3
CASSLAWGGSTDTQYF
TGTGCCAGCAGCTTAGCTTGGGGGGGGAGCACAGATACGCAGTATTTT
>TRBD2|TRBV20-1|many|TRBJ2-7
CSARGLADSYEQYF
TGCAGTGCTAGAGGGCTAGCGGACTCCTACGAGCAGTACTTC
>.|TRBV20-1|.|TRBJ2-4
CSARARGKNIQYF
TGCAGTGCAAGGGCCCGCGGCAAAAACATTCAGTACTTC
>TRBD2|TRBV7-2|few|TRBJ2-7
CASSLVVAGAYEQYF
TGTGCCAGCAGCTTAGTAGTAGCGGGAGCTTACGAGCAGTACTTC
>TRBD1|TRBV5-1|many|TRBJ2-1
CASSVGTVGNEQFF
TGCGCCAGCAGCGTAGGGACAGTCGGAAATGAGCAGTTCTTC
>TRBD1|TRBV20-1|few|TRBJ2-7
CSERDRGYEQYF
TGCAGTGAACGGGACAGGGGTTACGAGCAGTACTTC
>.|TRBV5-1|few|TRBJ2-3
CASRPPLASADTQYF
TGCGCCAGCAGACCCCCCCTAGCGAGCGCAGATACGCAGTATTTT
>.|TRBV12-3/TRBV12-4|many|TRBJ2-7
CASSPPGVYRYEQYF
TGTGCCAGCAGCCCCCCCGGGGTGTACCGCTACGAGCAGTACTTC
>TRBD2|TRBV20-1|.|TRBJ2-3
CSARRGLGGAMTDTQYF
TGCAGTGCTAGAAGAGGCCTCGGGGGGGCAATGACAGATACGCAGTATTTT
>.|TRBV11-1|few|TRBJ2-1
CASSVVVGGHNEQFF
TGTGCCAGCAGCGTCGTAGTGGGGGGACACAATGAGCAGTTCTTC
>.|TRBV5-1|many|TRBJ2-5
CASGTFGESGETQYF
TGCGCCAGCGGAACTTTTGGGGAGTCTGGGGAGACCCAGTACTTC
>.|TRBV7-2|many|TRBJ2-6
CASSLVGTGANVLTF
TGTGCCAGCAGCTTAGTAGGGACTGGGGCCAACGTCCTGACTTTC
>TRBD1|TRBV5-1|.|TRBJ2-7
CASSLRQGASEQYF
TGCGCCAGCAGCCTTCGACAGGGGGCGTCCGAGCAGTACTTC
>.|TRBV6-2/TRBV6-3|.|TRBJ2-1
CASKEWDEQFF
TGTGCCAGCAAAGAGTGGGATGAGCAGTTCTTC
>TRBD2|TRBV6-1|.|TRBJ2-3
CASRPTSGGHIDTQYF
TGTGCCAGCAGACCCACCAGCGGGGGGCATATAGATACGCAGTATTTT
>.|TRBV10-3|many|TRBJ2-7
CAISDRGQLYEQYF
TGTGCCATCAGTGACAGGGGTCAGCTCTACGAGCAGTACTTC
>TRBD1|TRBV7-6|few|TRBJ2-7
CASSLQGQSSYEQYF
TGTGCCAGCAGCCTCCAGGGACAGAGCTCCTACGAGCAGTACTTC
>TRBD1|TRBV20-1|many|TRBJ2-5
CSALLGQGVKTQYF
TGCAGTGCCCTCTTGGGACAGGGGGTGAAGACCCAGTACTTC
>.|TRBV4-1|.|TRBJ2-3
CASSQFWPGPGDTQYF
TGCGCCAGCAGCCAATTTTGGCCGGGGCCGGGCGATACGCAGTATTTT
>TRBD2|TRBV20-1|many|TRBJ2-1
CSAEGLAGVGEQFF
TGCAGTGCTGAGGGACTAGCGGGAGTTGGTGAGCAGTTCTTC
>.|TRBV7-2|many|TRBJ1-1
CASSFSGPGTEAFF
TGTGCCAGCAGCTTCTCAGGGCCAGGCACTGAAGCTTTCTTT
>.|TRBV28|once|TRBJ1-5
CASSLLGAVGNQPQHF
TGTGCCAGCAGTTTATTGGGGGCTGTGGGCAATCAGCCCCAGCATTTT
>.|TRBV11-1|.|TRBJ2-7
CASSLAIGRLTYEQYF
TGTGCCAGCAGCTTAGCGATCGGCAGGCTTACCTACGAGCAGTACTTC
>TRBD2|TRBV20-1|.|TRBJ2-5
CSAETSLEETQYF
TGCAGTGCTGAGACTAGCCTTGAAGAGACCCAGTACTTC
>TRBD2|TRBV6-5|.|TRBJ2-3
CASSYGTSGRNTQYF
TGTGCCAGCAGCTACGGGACTAGCGGGAGAAATACGCAGTATTTT
>.|TRBV7-2|few|TRBJ2-5
CASSLLGREETQYF
TGTGCCAGCAGCCTTTTGGGCAGGGAAGAGACCCAGTACTTC
>.|TRBV20-1|.|TRBJ1-1
CSASPGVETEAFF
TGCAGTGCTAGCCCAGGGGTAGAGACTGAAGCTTTCTTT
>.|TRBV28|.|TRBJ2-1
CASSSQGGSSYNEQFF
TGTGCCAGCAGTTCCCAAGGGGGTAGCTCCTACAATGAGCAGTTCTTC
>TRBD1|TRBV7-3|.|TRBJ2-1
CASSSGTGTGEQFF
TGTGCCAGCAGCAGCGGGACAGGGACGGGTGAGCAGTTCTTC
>.|TRBV24-1|.|TRBJ2-3
CATSNAGGTDTQYF
TGTGCCACCAGCAATGCAGGGGGCACAGATACGCAGTATTTT
>.|TRBV5-1|many|TRBJ1-1
CASSYKGTEAFF
TGCGCCAGCAGTTACAAGGGCACTGAAGCTTTCTTT
>.|TRBV24-1|few|TRBJ2-1
CATSNSGSSYNEQFF
TGTGCCACCAGTAACAGCGGAAGCTCCTACAATGAGCAGTTCTTC
>.|TRBV20-1|many|TRBJ1-6
CSARGGLNSPLHF
TGCAGTGCGCGGGGCGGGTTAAATTCACCCCTCCACTTT
>.|TRBV7-9|.|TRBJ2-2
CASGYPGTPNTGELFF
TGTGCCAGCGGCTATCCAGGGACACCGAACACCGGGGAGCTGTTTTTT
>TRBD1|TRBV20-1|.|TRBJ1-1
CSARDIGGRGRTEAFF
TGCAGTGCTAGAGATATCGGGGGCAGGGGGCGAACTGAAGCTTTCTTT
>.|TRBV12-3/TRBV12-4|many|TRBJ2-7
CASSFQGGRYEQYF
TGTGCCAGCAGTTTTCAGGGTGGTCGATACGAGCAGTACTTC
>.|TRBV12-3/TRBV12-4|.|TRBJ2-1
CASSALEGLYNEQFF
TGTGCCAGCAGCGCACTCGAGGGGCTCTATAATGAGCAGTTCTTC
>.|TRBV12-3/TRBV12-4|.|TRBJ1-2
CASTMDGTNYGYTF
TGTGCCAGCACCATGGACGGAACTAACTATGGCTACACCTTC
>.|TRBV5-1|.|TRBJ2-7
CASSLPGSGPYEQYF
TGCGCCAGCAGCTTGCCGGGATCTGGTCCCTACGAGCAGTACTTC
>TRBD1|TRBV4-2|few|TRBJ1-1
CASSQVDREPTEAFF
TGTGCCAGCAGCCAAGTAGACAGGGAACCCACTGAAGCTTTCTTT
>.|TRBV20-1|many|TRBJ2-5
CTYRAGRETQYF
TGCACCTATCGTGCGGGAAGGGAGACCCAGTACTTC
>.|TRBV6-6|.|TRBJ2-7
CASSYSNDRAQYF
TGTGCCAGCAGTTACTCTAATGACAGAGCGCAGTACTTC
>.|TRBV27|.|TRBJ2-6
CASTAGGSGANVLTF
TGTGCCAGCACTGCGGGCGGATCTGGGGCCAACGTCCTGACTTTC
>.|TRBV20-1|.|TRBJ2-7
CSARVSIHEQYF
TGCAGTGCTAGGGTTAGTATCCACGAGCAGTACTTC
>.|TRBV7-9|many|TRBJ2-5
CASSRHGSKDF
TGTGCCAGCAGCCGTCACGGTAGTAAGGACTTC